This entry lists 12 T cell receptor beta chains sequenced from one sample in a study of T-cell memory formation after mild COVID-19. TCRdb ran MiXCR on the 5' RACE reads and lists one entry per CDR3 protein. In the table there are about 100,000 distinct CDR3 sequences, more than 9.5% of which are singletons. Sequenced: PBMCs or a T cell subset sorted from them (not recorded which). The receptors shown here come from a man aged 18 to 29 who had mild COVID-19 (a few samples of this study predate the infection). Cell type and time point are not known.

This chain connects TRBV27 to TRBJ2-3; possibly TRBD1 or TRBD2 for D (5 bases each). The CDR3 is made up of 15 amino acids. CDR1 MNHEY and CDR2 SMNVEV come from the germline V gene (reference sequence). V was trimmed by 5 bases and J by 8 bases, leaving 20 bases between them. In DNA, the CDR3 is TGTGCCAGCAGTCCGTTGGACACGGAGGCCGGTACGCAGTATTTT. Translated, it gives CASSPLDTEAGTQYF.

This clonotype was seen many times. In DNA, the CDR3 is TGCGCCAGCAGCCAAGATAACCTAGCGGGAGGGAAAAACATTCAGTACTTC. It specifies CASSQDNLAGGKNIQYF. The rearrangement joins TRBV4-3 to TRBJ2-4, with 12 bases that match TRBD2. The length of the CDR3 is 17 residues. The germline V gene has CDR1 LGHNA and CDR2 YSLEER. V gave up 0 bases and J gave up 4 bases; unmatched junction bases: 4.

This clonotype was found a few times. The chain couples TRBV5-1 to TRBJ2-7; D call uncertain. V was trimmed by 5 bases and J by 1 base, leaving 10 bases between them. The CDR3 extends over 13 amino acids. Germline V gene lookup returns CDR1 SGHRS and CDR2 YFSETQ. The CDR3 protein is CASSYGSSYEQYV. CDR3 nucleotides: TGCGCCAGCAGTTACGGTAGTTCCTACGAGCAGTACGTC.

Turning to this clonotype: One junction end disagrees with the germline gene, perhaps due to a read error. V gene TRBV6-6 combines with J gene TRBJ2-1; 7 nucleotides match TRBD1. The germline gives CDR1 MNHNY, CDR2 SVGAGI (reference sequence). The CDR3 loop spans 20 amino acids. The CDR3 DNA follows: TGTGCCAGCAGCCCCTTTATATATAGGATTTCGGGCAGGGGGTCTAATGAGCAGTTATTC. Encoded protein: CASSPFIYRISGRGSNEQLF.

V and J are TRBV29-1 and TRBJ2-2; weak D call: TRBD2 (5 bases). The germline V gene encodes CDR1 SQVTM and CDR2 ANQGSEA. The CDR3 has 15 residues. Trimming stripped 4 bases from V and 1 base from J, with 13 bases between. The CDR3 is CSVVGSRENTGELFF. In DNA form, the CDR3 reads TGCAGCGTTGTTGGGTCACGGGAGAACACCGGGGAGCTGTTTTTT.

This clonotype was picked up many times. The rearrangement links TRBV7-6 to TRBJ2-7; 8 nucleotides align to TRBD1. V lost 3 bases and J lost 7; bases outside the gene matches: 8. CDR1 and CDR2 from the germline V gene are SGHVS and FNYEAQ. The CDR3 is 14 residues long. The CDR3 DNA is TGTGCCAGCAGCTTTTCTCAGGGGGCGGGGGAGCAGTACTTC. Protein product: CASSFSQGAGEQYF.

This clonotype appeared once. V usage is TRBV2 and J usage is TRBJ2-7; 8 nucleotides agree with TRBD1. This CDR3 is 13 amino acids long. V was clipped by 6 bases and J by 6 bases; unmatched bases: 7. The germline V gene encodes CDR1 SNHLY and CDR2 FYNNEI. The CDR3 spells CASRGTGPGEQYF. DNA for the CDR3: TGTGCCAGCAGGGGGACAGGCCCGGGCGAGCAGTACTTC.

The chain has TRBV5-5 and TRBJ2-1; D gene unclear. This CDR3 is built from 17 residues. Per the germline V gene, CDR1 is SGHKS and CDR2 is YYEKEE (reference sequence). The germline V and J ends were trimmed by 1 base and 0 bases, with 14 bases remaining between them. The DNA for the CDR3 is TGTGCCAGCAGCTTGATGGCGGCTGCTGCCTCCTACAATGAGCAGTTCTTC. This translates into CASSLMAAAASYNEQFF.

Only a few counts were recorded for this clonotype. The CDR3 nucleotides are TGCAGCGTCCTACAGTTCTCGGAAGACCAAGAGACCCAGTACTTC. Its protein product is CSVLQFSEDQETQYF. The chain couples TRBV29-1 to TRBJ2-5; D is unresolved. CDR1 and CDR2 from the germline V gene are SQVTM and ANQGSEA. V was pared by 6 bases and J by 0 bases, with 17 bases between. This CDR3 contains 15 residues. The whole variable domain, filled in from reference TRBV29-1 and TRBJ2-5, reads SAVISQKPSRDICQRGTSLTIQCQVDSQVTMMFWYRQQPGQSLTLIATANQGSEATYESGFVIDKFPISRPNLTFSTLTVSNMSPEDSSIYLCSVLQFSEDQETQYFGPGTRLLVL.

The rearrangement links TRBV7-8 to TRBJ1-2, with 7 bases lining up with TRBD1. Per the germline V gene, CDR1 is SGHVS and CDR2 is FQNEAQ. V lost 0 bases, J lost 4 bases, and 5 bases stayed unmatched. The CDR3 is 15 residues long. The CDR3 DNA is TGTGCCAGCAGCTTAGCACGGGACAGTATCTATGGCTACACCTTC. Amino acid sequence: CASSLARDSIYGYTF.

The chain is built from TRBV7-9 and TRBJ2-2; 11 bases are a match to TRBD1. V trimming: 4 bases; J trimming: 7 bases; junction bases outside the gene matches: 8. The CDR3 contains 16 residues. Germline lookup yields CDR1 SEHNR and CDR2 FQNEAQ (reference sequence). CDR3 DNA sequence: TGTGCCAGCAGCTCACCGGGACAGGGGGTCGGCGGGGAGCTGTTTTTT. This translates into CASSSPGQGVGGELFF.

CDR3 region: CASSKGGGDTQYF. In DNA, the CDR3 is TGTGCCAGCAGCAAAGGGGGCGGAGATACGCAGTATTTT. The genes are TRBV9 and TRBJ2-3; 7 bases fit TRBD1. CDR3 length: 13 residues. Looked up from germline, CDR1 is SGDLS and CDR2 is YYNGEE. V dropped 4 bases and J dropped 5; count of bases not matched to a gene: 4.